This note documents a single T cell receptor beta chain sequence. Its specificity is unknown. Naive CD8 cells, CD45RO-negative and positively selected for CCR7, excluded terminally differentiated effector memory CD45RA+ cells. Every donor was a Caucasian adult from Nashville, Tennessee. These data originate in a study of shared clonotypes between healthy human individuals. Study-wide findings and caveats: Estimated richness values were generally larger in naive subsets than in memory subsets. Naive CD4 clonotypes overlapped across a handful of donors at roughly 5%.

Germline V gene data show CDR1 as MNHNS and CDR2 as SASEGT. This CDR3 region has 14 residues. Trimming removed 5 bases at V and 4 bases at J, with 15 bases between. Several immunoSEQ 96-well plates shared each subset's DNA, each plate a replicate. Assay used: immunoSEQ multiplex PCR; TCRdb lists only in-frame clones, some missing. Of about 1,800,000 clones detected, approximately 94% appear once; the ten largest clones hold 0.95% to 1.5%. The source of this sequence is a man between 18 and 35 years old in good health. Sequences were obtained from naive CD8+ T cells sorted from blood. This chain connects TRBV6-1 to TRBJ2-7; D remains unclear. The CDR3 is CASSPRMDLYEQYF. The CDR3 DNA follows: TGTGCCAGCAGTCCGCGAATGGACCTTTACGAGCAGTACTTC.